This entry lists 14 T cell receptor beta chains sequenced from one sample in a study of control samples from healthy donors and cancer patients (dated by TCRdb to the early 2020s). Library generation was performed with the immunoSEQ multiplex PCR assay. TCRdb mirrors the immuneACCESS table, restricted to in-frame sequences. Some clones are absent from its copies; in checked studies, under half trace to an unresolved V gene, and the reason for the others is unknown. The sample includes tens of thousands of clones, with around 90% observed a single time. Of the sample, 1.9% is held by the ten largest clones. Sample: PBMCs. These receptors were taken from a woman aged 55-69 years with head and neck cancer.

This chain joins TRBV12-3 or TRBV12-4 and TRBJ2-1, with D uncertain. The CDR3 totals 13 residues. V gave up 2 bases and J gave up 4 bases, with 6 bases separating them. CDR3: CASSLMGYNEQFF. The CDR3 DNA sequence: TGTGCCAGCAGTTTAATGGGGTACAATGAGCAGTTCTTC.

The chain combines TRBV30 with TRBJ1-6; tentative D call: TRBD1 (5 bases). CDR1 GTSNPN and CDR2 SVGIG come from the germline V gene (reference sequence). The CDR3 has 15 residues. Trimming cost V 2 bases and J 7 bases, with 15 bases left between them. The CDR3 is CAWSIIGTPNSPLHF. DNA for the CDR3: TGTGCCTGGAGTATAATCGGGACCCCCAATTCACCCCTCCACTTT.

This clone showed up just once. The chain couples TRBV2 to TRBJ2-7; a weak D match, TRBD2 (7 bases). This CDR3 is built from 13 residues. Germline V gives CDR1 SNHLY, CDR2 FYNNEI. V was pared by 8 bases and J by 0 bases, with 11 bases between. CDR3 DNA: TGTGCCAGCCTGGGGGGGGCCTCCTACGAGCAGTACTTC. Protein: CASLGGASYEQYF.

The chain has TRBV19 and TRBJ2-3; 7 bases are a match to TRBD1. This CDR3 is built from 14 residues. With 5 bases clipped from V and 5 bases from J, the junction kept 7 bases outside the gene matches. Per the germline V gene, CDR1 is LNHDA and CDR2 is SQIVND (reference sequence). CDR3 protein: CASSPGGREDTQYF. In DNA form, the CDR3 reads TGTGCCAGTAGTCCAGGGGGTCGGGAAGATACGCAGTATTTT.

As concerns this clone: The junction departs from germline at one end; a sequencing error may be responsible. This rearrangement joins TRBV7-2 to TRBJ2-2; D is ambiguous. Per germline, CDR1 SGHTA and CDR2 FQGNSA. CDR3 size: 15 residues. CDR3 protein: CASNQQALSTEELFF. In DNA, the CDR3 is TGTGCCAGCAACCAACAAGCCTTAAGTACCGAGGAGCTGTTTTTT.

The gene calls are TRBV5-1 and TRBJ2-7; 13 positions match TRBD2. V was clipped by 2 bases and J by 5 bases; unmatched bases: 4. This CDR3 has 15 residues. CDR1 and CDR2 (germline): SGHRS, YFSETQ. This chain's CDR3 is CASSLRTSGSNEQYF. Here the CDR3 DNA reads TGCGCCAGCAGCTTACGGACTAGCGGGAGTAACGAGCAGTACTTC.

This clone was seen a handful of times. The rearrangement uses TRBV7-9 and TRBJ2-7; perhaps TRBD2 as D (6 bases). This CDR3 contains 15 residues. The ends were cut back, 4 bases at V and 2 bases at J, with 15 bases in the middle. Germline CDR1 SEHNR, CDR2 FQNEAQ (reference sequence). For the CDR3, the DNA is TGTGCCAGCAGCTCCCGGGAGTTAGGACCCTACGAGCAGTACTTC. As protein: CASSSRELGPYEQYF.

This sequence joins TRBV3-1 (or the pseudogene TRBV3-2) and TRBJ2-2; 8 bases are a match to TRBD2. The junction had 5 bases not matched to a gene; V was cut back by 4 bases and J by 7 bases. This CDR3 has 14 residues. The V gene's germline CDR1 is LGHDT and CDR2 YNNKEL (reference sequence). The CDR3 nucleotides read TGTGCCAGCAGCCCAATCGGGGGGGACGGGGAGCTGTTTTTT. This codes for CASSPIGGDGELFF.

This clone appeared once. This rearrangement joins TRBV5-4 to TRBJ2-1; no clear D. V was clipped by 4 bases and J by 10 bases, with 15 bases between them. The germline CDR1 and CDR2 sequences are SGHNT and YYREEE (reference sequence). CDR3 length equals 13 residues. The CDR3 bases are TGTGCCAGCAGCACTAACGGTCGACCCGAGCAGTTCTTC. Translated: CASSTNGRPEQFF.

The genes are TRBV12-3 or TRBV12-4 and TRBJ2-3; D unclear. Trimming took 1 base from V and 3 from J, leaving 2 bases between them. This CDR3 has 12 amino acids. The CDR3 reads CASSLETDTQYF. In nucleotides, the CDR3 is TGTGCCAGCAGTTTAGAAACAGATACGCAGTATTTT.

The CDR3 loop reads CASSLLTGGGSEQFF. CDR3 DNA: TGTGCCAGCAGCTTGTTAACAGGGGGTGGCAGTGAGCAGTTCTTC. This chain uses TRBV7-2 with TRBJ2-1, with 8 bases matching TRBD1. The V segment lost 3 bases and the J segment 9 bases; nucleotides outside the gene matches: 10. The CDR3 covers 15 residues. From germline, CDR1 is SGHTA and CDR2 FQGNSA.

The CDR3 region has the DNA TGTGCCAGCAGCTTTCCCCCTGAGGGGGAGTTCTTC. As protein: CASSFPPEGEFF. The J gene is TRBJ2-1, the V gene TRBV7-9, with D tentatively TRBD1 (6 bases). This CDR3 is built from 12 residues. Per the germline V gene, CDR1 is SEHNR and CDR2 is FQNEAQ (reference sequence). V was pared by 3 bases and J by 14 bases, with 14 bases between.

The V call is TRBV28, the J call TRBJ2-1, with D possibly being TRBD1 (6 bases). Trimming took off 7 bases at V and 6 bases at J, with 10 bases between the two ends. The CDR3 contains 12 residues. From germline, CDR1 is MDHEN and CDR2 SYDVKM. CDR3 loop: CASIFRGNEQFF. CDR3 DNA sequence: TGTGCCAGCATCTTCAGGGGCAATGAGCAGTTCTTC.

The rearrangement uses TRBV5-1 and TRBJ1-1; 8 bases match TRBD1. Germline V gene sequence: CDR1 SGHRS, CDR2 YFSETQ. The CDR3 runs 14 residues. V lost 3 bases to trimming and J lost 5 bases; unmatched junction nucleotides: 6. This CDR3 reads CASSYGQGRTEAFF. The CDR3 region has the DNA TGCGCCAGCAGCTACGGACAGGGAAGGACTGAAGCTTTCTTT.